The rows below give T cell receptor beta chains drawn from one sample of a study of blood T cell repertoires in COVID-19. TCRdb's copy holds only in-frame clones and misses some; the assay was immunoSEQ multiplex PCR. The sample shows 220,000 or so clones, 70% to 90% of them seen only once. The sequenced sample consisted of peripheral blood. These receptors were obtained from a woman aged 45-60 years with COVID-19, enrolled during active disease. CDR3s include the opening cysteine and the closing phenylalanine or tryptophan. The order of the fields is D gene, clone size, V gene, J gene, CDR3 protein, CDR3 DNA. D genes are given only for firm matches. Where a row states a size, it is once, few, many or the class of an expanded clone; other rows omit it.

TRBD2	-	TRBV7-8	TRBJ2-3	CASSLGTSGLKKGQYF	TGTGCCAGCAGCTTGGGGACTAGCGGGCTGAAAAAGGGGCAGTATTTT
TRBD1	-	TRBV14	TRBJ2-7	CASSVRTPRGPYEQYF	TGTGCCAGCAGCGTTAGGACCCCGAGGGGGCCATACGAGCAGTACTTC
TRBD1	-	TRBV6-5	TRBJ2-5	CASLRDSRETQYF	TGTGCCAGTCTCCGGGACAGTCGAGAGACCCAGTACTTC
-	-	TRBV7-8	TRBJ1-5	CASSLIGRSALDGGQPQHF	TGTGCCAGCAGCTTGATAGGGAGGAGTGCTTTGGATGGAGGGCAGCCCCAGCATTTT
-	-	TRBV11-2	TRBJ2-5	CASTEIRGTGGETQYF	TGTGCCAGCACAGAAATTAGGGGAACGGGTGGGGAGACCCAGTACTTC
-	-	TRBV30	TRBJ2-5	CAWSVSQGWETQYF	TGTGCCTGGAGTGTGTCCCAGGGGTGGGAGACCCAGTACTTC
-	-	TRBV11-2	TRBJ2-5	CASSRLAGKETQYF	TGTGCCAGCAGCCGCCTCGCGGGAAAAGAGACCCAGTACTTC
TRBD1	-	TRBV30	TRBJ1-6	CAWGTGFNSPLHF	TGTGCCTGGGGGACAGGCTTTAATTCACCCCTCCACTTT
-	-	TRBV21-1	TRBJ2-3	CASSKWRSTDTQYF	TGTGCCAGCAGCAAATGGCGGAGCACAGATACGCAGTATTTT
TRBD1	-	TRBV12-3/TRBV12-4	TRBJ1-3	CASRDRVGNTIYF	TGTGCCAGCAGGGACAGGGTTGGAAACACCATATATTTT
TRBD1	-	TRBV19	TRBJ2-3	CASSTKGGQGADTQYF	TGTGCCAGTAGCACCAAGGGCGGACAGGGGGCAGATACGCAGTATTTT
TRBD2	-	TRBV24-1	TRBJ2-1	CATSVLGLAVSNEQFF	TGTGCCACCAGTGTACTGGGACTAGCGGTTTCCAATGAGCAGTTCTTC
-	-	TRBV6-6	TRBJ1-5	CASSYSSVNQPQHF	TGTGCCAGCAGTTACTCGTCTGTTAATCAGCCCCAGCATTTT
TRBD2	-	TRBV5-1	TRBJ2-3	CASSLATSGPGDTQYF	TGCGCCAGCAGCTTGGCCACTAGCGGCCCAGGAGATACGCAGTATTTT
-	-	TRBV5-4	TRBJ2-3	CASSPAYPEGAQYF	TGTGCCAGCAGTCCGGCCTATCCCGAGGGGGCGCAGTATTTT
-	-	TRBV3-1/TRBV3-2	TRBJ2-2	CASSHFTGELFF	TGTGCCAGCAGCCACTTTACCGGGGAGCTGTTTTTT
-	-	TRBV6-5	TRBJ2-2	CASSYVGAQNTGELFF	TGTGCCAGCAGTTACGTTGGGGCCCAGAACACCGGGGAGCTGTTTTTT
-	-	TRBV6-5	TRBJ1-2	CASSLDKNYGYTF	TGTGCCAGCAGTTTGGACAAGAACTATGGCTACACCTTC
TRBD1	once	TRBV7-2	TRBJ2-2	CASSLDGTGHTGELFF	TGTGCCAGCAGCTTAGACGGGACAGGGCACACCGGGGAGCTGTTTTTT
-	few	TRBV7-6	TRBJ1-6	CASSLGGLGSPLHF	TGTGCCAGCAGCCTCGGAGGGTTAGGCTCACCCCTCCACTTT
TRBD1	once	TRBV9	TRBJ2-7	CASSERDRGLNEQYF	TGTGCCAGCAGCGAACGGGACAGGGGGCTTAACGAGCAGTACTTC
TRBD1	-	TRBV5-4	TRBJ1-2	CASSWPGQGAEDDGYTF	TGTGCCAGCAGCTGGCCGGGACAGGGGGCGGAGGATGATGGCTACACCTTC
-	-	TRBV12-3/TRBV12-4	TRBJ1-1	CATRAGTTEAFF	TGTGCCACCCGGGCGGGGACCACTGAAGCTTTCTTT
-	-	TRBV6-5	TRBJ1-5	CATGNRVDGPQHF	TGTGCCACCGGGAACAGGGTAGATGGGCCCCAGCATTTT
-	-	TRBV10-3	TRBJ1-5	CAVGTGDQPQHF	TGTGCCGTTGGAACGGGGGATCAGCCCCAGCATTTT
-	-	TRBV9	TRBJ2-3	CASSVGLSTDTQYF	TGTGCCAGCAGCGTTGGACTGTCGACAGATACGCAGTATTTT
TRBD2	once	TRBV7-9	TRBJ2-3	CASSLRTSGVLSTDTQYF	TGTGCCAGCAGCTTAAGGACTAGCGGGGTCCTGAGCACAGATACGCAGTATTTT
TRBD2	-	TRBV10-2	TRBJ2-7	CASSDLAGPPGEQYF	TGCGCCAGCAGTGACCTAGCGGGGCCCCCAGGTGAGCAGTACTTC
TRBD2	-	TRBV2	TRBJ2-3	CASSVAGGAADTQYF	TGTGCCAGCAGTGTGGCCGGGGGGGCCGCAGATACGCAGTATTTT
-	few	TRBV7-9	TRBJ2-7	CASSPSLSEQYF	TGTGCCAGCAGCCCGAGTCTCTCCGAGCAGTACTTC
-	-	TRBV27	TRBJ1-1	CASSTGFEAFF	TGTGCCAGCAGTACAGGCTTTGAAGCTTTCTTT
-	-	TRBV9	TRBJ2-1	CASSPTEVSYNEQFF	TGTGCCAGCAGCCCTACGGAGGTCTCCTACAATGAGCAGTTCTTC
-	-	TRBV24-1	TRBJ1-5	CATSPNRDYSNQPQHF	TGTGCCACCAGCCCAAATCGGGATTATAGCAATCAGCCCCAGCATTTT
-	-	TRBV5-6	TRBJ1-1	CASSLSQTEAFF	TGTGCCAGCAGCTTGTCTCAGACTGAAGCTTTCTTT